The 9 T cell receptor beta chains below were found in one sample sequenced in a study of control samples from healthy donors and cancer patients (dated by TCRdb to the early 2020s). Library preparation used the immunoSEQ multiplex PCR assay. TCRdb limited this immuneACCESS table to in-frame rearrangements with V and J called. A share of clones is missing; checked studies link under half to unresolved V genes, and the rest is unexplained. A total of roughly 20,000 clones appear in this sample, approximately 80% of them only once. In total, the top ten clones hold about 29% of the sample. Sequencing was performed on PBMCs. These receptors were obtained from a woman in her 70s with lung cancer.

The chain couples TRBV6-9 to TRBJ2-2; either TRBD1 or TRBD2 may fit D (5 bases each). Deletions cut 4 bases from V and 1 base from J, with 10 bases between. This CDR3 is 15 amino acids long. In germline, CDR1 is MNHGY, CDR2 SVAAGI. The CDR3 region is CASSSGTVNTGELFF. In DNA form, the CDR3 reads TGTGCCAGCAGTTCCGGGACCGTGAACACCGGGGAGCTGTTTTTT.

The chain couples TRBV11-2 to TRBJ1-2; TRBD1 matches 12 bases. Germline V CDR1 and CDR2: SGHAT, FQNNGV. V gave up 5 bases and J gave up 0 bases; unmatched junction bases: 7. The CDR3 spans 17 residues. CDR3 residues: CASSPPGQGAPNYGYTF. CDR3 DNA sequence: TGTGCCAGCAGCCCCCCGGGACAGGGGGCTCCTAACTATGGCTACACCTTC.

The V and J genes are TRBV19 and TRBJ2-1; D assignment may be TRBD1 or TRBD2 (5 bases each). Germline V gene data show CDR1 as LNHDA and CDR2 as SQIVND (reference sequence). The length of the CDR3 is 16 residues. V was clipped by 3 bases and J by 0 bases, with 12 bases between them. The CDR3 sequence is CASSIRAGNSYNEQFF. CDR3 nucleotide sequence: TGTGCCAGTAGTATCAGGGCGGGTAACTCCTACAATGAGCAGTTCTTC.

This clone ranks as medium-sized. This rearrangement joins TRBV19 to TRBJ1-5; 8 bases fit TRBD1. The germline V gene has CDR1 LNHDA and CDR2 SQIVND (reference sequence). CDR3 length: 13 amino acids. V gave up 8 bases and J gave up 4 bases; unmatched junction bases: 4. In DNA form, the CDR3 reads TGTGCCAGTGGGCACAGGGGGAATCAGCCCCAGCATTTT. Translation gives CASGHRGNQPQHF.

The chain couples TRBV28 to TRBJ1-2; possible D gene TRBD1, 5 bases. This CDR3 region has 14 residues. Trimming pared 6 bases from V and 2 bases from J, leaving 13 bases between. Germline V gene sequence: CDR1 MDHEN, CDR2 SYDVKM. The CDR3 here is CASSPRGTNYGYTF. The DNA of the CDR3 is TGTGCCAGCAGCCCCCGTGGGACCAACTATGGCTACACCTTC.

This rearrangement joins TRBV29-1 to TRBJ2-5; D is unclear. CDR1 is SQVTM, CDR2 ANQGSEA, per germline. This CDR3 spans 10 amino acids. Trimming pared 7 bases from V and 1 base from J, leaving 4 bases between. The DNA for the CDR3 is TGCAGCGGGCTCCAAGAGACCCAGTACTTC. Its protein product is CSGLQETQYF.

The chain uses TRBV28 and TRBJ1-2; possible D gene TRBD1, 6 bases. V was clipped by 5 bases and J by 6 bases, with 16 bases between them. Germline CDR1 is MDHEN and CDR2 is SYDVKM. This CDR3 is built from 14 residues. The CDR3 protein is CASSTSYRTDGYTF. The CDR3 DNA sequence: TGTGCCAGCAGTACATCCTATAGGACAGATGGCTACACCTTC.

The chain joins TRBV24-1 to TRBJ2-5, with D possibly being TRBD1 (5 bases). The CDR3 is 14 amino acids. CDR1 and CDR2 from the germline V gene are KGHDR and SFDVKD. Trimming cost V 3 bases and J 4 bases, with 11 bases left between them. The CDR3 here is CATSDQGFGETQYF. CDR3 nucleotides: TGTGCCACCAGTGATCAGGGTTTCGGAGAGACCCAGTACTTC.

The chain carries TRBV30 and TRBJ2-7; the D is unclear. V was clipped by 5 bases and J by 4 bases, with 18 bases between them. CDR1 is GTSNPN and CDR2 is SVGIG in the germline V gene (reference sequence). The CDR3 sequence is 14 residues long. The CDR3 loop reads CAWAGIQVKYEQYF. The CDR3 bases are TGTGCCTGGGCTGGGATTCAGGTAAAGTACGAGCAGTACTTC.